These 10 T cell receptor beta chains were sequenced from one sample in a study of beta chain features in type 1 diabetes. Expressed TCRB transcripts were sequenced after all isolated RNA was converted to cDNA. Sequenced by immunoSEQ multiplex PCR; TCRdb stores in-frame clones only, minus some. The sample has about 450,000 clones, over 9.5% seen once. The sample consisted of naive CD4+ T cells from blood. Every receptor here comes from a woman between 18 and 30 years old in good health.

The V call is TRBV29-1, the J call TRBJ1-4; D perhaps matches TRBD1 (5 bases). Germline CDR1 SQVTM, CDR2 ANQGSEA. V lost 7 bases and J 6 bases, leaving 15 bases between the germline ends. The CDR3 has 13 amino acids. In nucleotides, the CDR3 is TGCAGCGCAGGGAGGGTTTCGGATGAAAAACTGTTTTTT. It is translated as CSAGRVSDEKLFF. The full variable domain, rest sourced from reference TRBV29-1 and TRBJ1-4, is SAVISQKPSRDICQRGTSLTIQCQVDSQVTMMFWYRQQPGQSLTLIATANQGSEATYESGFVIDKFPISRPNLTFSTLTVSNMSPEDSSIYLCSAGRVSDEKLFFGSGTQLSVL.

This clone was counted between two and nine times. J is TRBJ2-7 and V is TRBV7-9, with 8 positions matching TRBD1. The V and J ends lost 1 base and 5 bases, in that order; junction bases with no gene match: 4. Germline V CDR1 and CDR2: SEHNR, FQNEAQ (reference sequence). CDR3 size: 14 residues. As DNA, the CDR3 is TGTGCCAGCAGCTTAGTACAGGGGGTTCACGAGCAGTACTTC. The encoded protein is CASSLVQGVHEQYF.

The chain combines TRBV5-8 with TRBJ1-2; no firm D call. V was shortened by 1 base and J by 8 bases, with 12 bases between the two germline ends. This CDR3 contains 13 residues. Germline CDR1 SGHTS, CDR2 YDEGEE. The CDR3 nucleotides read TGTGCCAGCAGCTTGAAGGACCAGGAGGGCTACACCTTC. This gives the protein CASSLKDQEGYTF.

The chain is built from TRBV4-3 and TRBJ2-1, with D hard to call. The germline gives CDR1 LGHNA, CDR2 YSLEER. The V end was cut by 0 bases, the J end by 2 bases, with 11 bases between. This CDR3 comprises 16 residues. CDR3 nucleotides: TGCGCCAGCAGCCAAGACGGATACATTCCCTACAATGAGCAGTTCTTC. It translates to CASSQDGYIPYNEQFF.

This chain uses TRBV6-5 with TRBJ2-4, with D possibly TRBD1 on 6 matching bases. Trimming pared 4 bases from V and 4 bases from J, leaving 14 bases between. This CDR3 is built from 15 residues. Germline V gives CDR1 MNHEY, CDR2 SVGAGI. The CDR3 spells CASSSTGTRKNIQYF. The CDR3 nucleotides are TGTGCCAGCAGTTCCACCGGGACACGGAAAAACATTCAGTACTTC.

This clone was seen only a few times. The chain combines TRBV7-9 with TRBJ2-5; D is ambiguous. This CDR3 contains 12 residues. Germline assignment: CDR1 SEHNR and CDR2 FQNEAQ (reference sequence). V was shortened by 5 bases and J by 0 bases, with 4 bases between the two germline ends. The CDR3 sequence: CASSQYQETQYF. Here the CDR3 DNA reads TGTGCCAGCAGCCAGTACCAAGAGACCCAGTACTTC.

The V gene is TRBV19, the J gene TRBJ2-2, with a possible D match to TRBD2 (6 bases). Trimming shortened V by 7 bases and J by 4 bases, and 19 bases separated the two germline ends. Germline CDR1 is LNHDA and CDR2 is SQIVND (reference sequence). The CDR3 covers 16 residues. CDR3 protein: CASNTNGGTTTGELFF. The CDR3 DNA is TGTGCCAGTAACACTAACGGGGGTACCACCACCGGGGAGCTGTTTTTT.

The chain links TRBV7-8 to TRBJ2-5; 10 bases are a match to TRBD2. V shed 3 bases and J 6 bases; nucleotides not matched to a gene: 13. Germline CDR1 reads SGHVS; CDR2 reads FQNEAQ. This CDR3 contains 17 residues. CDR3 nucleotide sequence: TGTGCCAGCAGCTTGCCCCGGACTAGCGGATTCGAGAAGACCCAGTACTTC. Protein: CASSLPRTSGFEKTQYF.

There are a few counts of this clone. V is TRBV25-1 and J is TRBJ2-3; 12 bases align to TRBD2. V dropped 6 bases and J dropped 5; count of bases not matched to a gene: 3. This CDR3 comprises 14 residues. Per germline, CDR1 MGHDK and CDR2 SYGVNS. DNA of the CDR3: TGTGCCAGCAGCAAACTAGCGGGAGGAGATACGCAGTATTTT. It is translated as CASSKLAGGDTQYF.

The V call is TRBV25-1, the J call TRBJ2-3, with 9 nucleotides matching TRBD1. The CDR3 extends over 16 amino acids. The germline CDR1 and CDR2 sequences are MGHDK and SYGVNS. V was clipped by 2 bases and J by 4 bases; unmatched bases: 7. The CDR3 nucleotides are TGTGCCAGCAGTGAAGGTTGGACAGGGGTCCCAGATACGCAGTATTTT. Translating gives CASSEGWTGVPDTQYF.